The clone carrying this T cell receptor (beta chain) has ten or more counts. No antigen is known for it. This record belongs to a study of regulatory T cells in long-lasting Graves disease. The CDR3 totals 14 residues. Germline V lookup: CDR1 SGHTA, CDR2 FQGNSA. V was shortened by 0 bases and J by 0 bases, with 6 bases between the two germline ends. Study-level points and caveats: Those with persistent disease had in common more public clonotypes (about 2,500) than new patients (approximately 1,000).

Construction of the TCR beta libraries employed iRepertoire HTBI primers in conjunction with Arm-PCR of CDR3 regions. TCRdb itself ran the multiplex PCR reads through MiXCR, one entry per CDR3 protein. The sample carries around 450,000 distinct CDR3 sequences, roughly 21% recorded once. The time point here: persistent/refractory GD, antithyroid drugs over 5 years with positive TRAb. Generation of the TCR library employed RNA extracted from PBMCs. Peripheral blood, at 7.5 to 9 milliliters, went into EDTA tubes. The source is a female donor with Graves disease. The chain joins TRBV7-2 to TRBJ2-7; D gene ambiguous. Sequenced material: peripheral blood mononuclear cells (PBMCs), taken when the disease was refractory, from a patient treated with antithyroid drugs. CDR3 loop: CASSLAANSYEQYF. The CDR3 DNA reads TGTGCCAGCAGCTTAGCTGCTAACTCCTACGAGCAGTACTTC.